The entry below gives a single TCR beta chain sequence along with its context. The antigen is unknown. This sample stems from a study of high-grade serous ovarian cancer treatment subgroups. Study conclusions and caveats: Tumors within one patient showed repertoire similarity of roughly 0.1 to 0.8. TCR clonal relatedness correlated positively with neoantigen level. Without spatial data, bulk sequencing limits insight into HGSC tumor diversity.

Here immunoSEQ multiplex PCR was the method, and the copy in TCRdb shows in-frame clones only, minus some. The sample lists about 11,000 clones, less than 90% occurring once. The CDR3 totals 17 residues. CDR1 is SGHAT, CDR2 FQNNGV, per germline. V trimming: 4 bases; J trimming: 1 base; junction bases outside the gene matches: 9. Tumor samples were taken before definitive surgery or chemotherapy. The chain employs TRBV11-2 and TRBJ2-3; 9 bases are shared with TRBD2. Material: tumor tissue. The receptor comes from a human donor with high-grade serous ovarian cancer. In nucleotides, the CDR3 is TGTGCCAGCAGCTCCCTGGCGGAGCGGGGGGGCACAGATACGCAGTATTTT. Its translation is CASSSLAERGGTDTQYF.